These T cell receptor beta chains were read from a single sample in a study of blood T cell repertoires in COVID-19. Sequenced by immunoSEQ multiplex PCR; TCRdb stores in-frame clones only, minus some. The sample has over 200,000 clones, approximately 85% seen once; the top ten hold 0.65% to 0.9%. Input material: peripheral blood. The receptors stem from a woman aged 25 to 39 with acute or convalescent COVID-19. Both conserved end residues are part of each CDR3. Fields, in order: J gene, D gene, V gene, CDR3 protein. D genes are given only for firm matches.

J: TRBJ1-1
D: -
V: TRBV19
CDR3: CASSDSGTNTEAFF

J: TRBJ2-7
D: TRBD2
V: TRBV30
CDR3: CAWSLKRGSYEQYF

J: TRBJ1-5
D: TRBD1
V: TRBV6-6
CDR3: CASSYGTDSNQPQHF

J: TRBJ2-3
D: -
V: TRBV20-1
CDR3: CSARAVDTQYF

J: TRBJ1-5
D: TRBD1
V: TRBV19
CDR3: CASSGPGQGWQPQHF

J: TRBJ2-7
D: TRBD2
V: TRBV27
CDR3: CASSFSGLSYEQYF

J: TRBJ2-7
D: TRBD1
V: TRBV10-1
CDR3: CASSESVTGGYEQYF

J: TRBJ1-1
D: -
V: TRBV5-4
CDR3: CASSLAAGSLAEAFF

J: TRBJ2-2
D: TRBD2
V: TRBV7-3
CDR3: CASSLGPSGSLTGELFF

J: TRBJ1-3
D: TRBD1
V: TRBV19
CDR3: CASSLGDRGGNTIYF

J: TRBJ2-6
D: TRBD1
V: TRBV4-3
CDR3: CASSQGQGGANVLTF

J: TRBJ2-4
D: TRBD1
V: TRBV10-1
CDR3: CASSTGQGALTKNIQYF

J: TRBJ2-1
D: TRBD1
V: TRBV29-1
CDR3: CSVEGRTGAANEQFF

J: TRBJ2-1
D: -
V: TRBV19
CDR3: CASSISNGSWYNEQFF

J: TRBJ2-7
D: TRBD2
V: TRBV5-1
CDR3: CASSLRTSGSTYEQYF

J: TRBJ2-7
D: -
V: TRBV9
CDR3: CASSAGAGTHEQYF

J: TRBJ2-7
D: -
V: TRBV30
CDR3: CAGGRSSYEQYF

J: TRBJ2-2
D: TRBD2
V: TRBV19
CDR3: CASSILAGMDTGELFF

J: TRBJ1-1
D: -
V: TRBV10-3
CDR3: CAINRGVNTEAFF

J: TRBJ2-7
D: -
V: TRBV11-2
CDR3: CASSLLGVGTRNPDEQYF

J: TRBJ2-3
D: -
V: TRBV13
CDR3: CASSPHAGRTDTQYF

J: TRBJ1-1
D: -
V: TRBV14
CDR3: CASSQNTYTEAFF

J: TRBJ1-2
D: TRBD1
V: TRBV20-1
CDR3: CSATDRAGYTF

J: TRBJ2-7
D: TRBD2
V: TRBV11-3
CDR3: CASSGSSYEQYF

J: TRBJ2-2
D: -
V: TRBV24-1
CDR3: CATSDGLAGTGELFF

J: TRBJ1-5
D: TRBD1
V: TRBV7-2
CDR3: CASSFLTGGRQPQHF

J: TRBJ2-7
D: TRBD1
V: TRBV9
CDR3: CASSYRQGKSYEQYF

J: TRBJ2-7
D: -
V: TRBV4-1
CDR3: CASSHDTGYEQYF

J: TRBJ2-7
D: -
V: TRBV4-2
CDR3: CASSQAAGTPTNEQYF

J: TRBJ2-3
D: TRBD2
V: TRBV4-3
CDR3: CASSQEPSGRGDTQYF

J: TRBJ1-1
D: TRBD1
V: TRBV5-1
CDR3: CASSLAGQGNTEAFF

J: TRBJ2-1
D: -
V: TRBV9
CDR3: CASSVGGNSYNEQFF

J: TRBJ2-1
D: TRBD2
V: TRBV27
CDR3: CASSLDPRLAINEQFF

J: TRBJ2-1
D: TRBD1
V: TRBV6-2/TRBV6-3
CDR3: CASSSGQGFHEQFF

J: TRBJ1-2
D: TRBD1
V: TRBV29-1
CDR3: CSVLGRRGTGALVWYGYTF

J: TRBJ2-7
D: TRBD2
V: TRBV6-5
CDR3: CASSTRLAGADEQYF

J: TRBJ1-1
D: -
V: TRBV19
CDR3: CASWEGGTEAFF

J: TRBJ1-1
D: -
V: TRBV6-1
CDR3: CASSDSSIQGNTEAFF

J: TRBJ1-2
D: TRBD1
V: TRBV4-3
CDR3: CASSPADRVDYGYTF

J: TRBJ2-5
D: -
V: TRBV5-1
CDR3: CASSGGRGRRETQYF

J: TRBJ2-4
D: TRBD1
V: TRBV5-4
CDR3: CASSSGQGDAKNIQYF

J: TRBJ2-1
D: -
V: TRBV10-3
CDR3: CAISEVGAYNEQFF

J: TRBJ2-1
D: TRBD2
V: TRBV6-5
CDR3: CASSYAGDTYNEQFF